This T cell receptor (beta chain) stems from a study of blood T cell repertoires in COVID-19. Background on the study: Some COVID-19 samples were acute and others convalescent; all came from the United States, Italy and Spain.

After removal of 2 bases from V and 8 bases from J, the junction contained 0 bases not matched to a gene. This CDR3 spans 12 amino acids. Germline-derived CDR1 and CDR2 are LGHNA and YNFKEQ. Original data processing: Cell counts per sample came from amplifying reference gene primers. Produced via immunoSEQ multiplex PCR; TCRdb's table is partial and in-frame only. V and J calls and clone size follow that table, whereas D and trimming were derived from the DNA. The sample shows around 300,000 clones, 70% to 90% of them seen only once. This clone was seen only a few times. What was sequenced was peripheral blood. This sequence originates from a woman between 50 and 59 years old with active or convalescent COVID-19. The chain employs TRBV4-2 and TRBJ1-2; 9 nucleotides line up with TRBD1. The CDR3 DNA reads TGTGCCAGCAGCCAAACAGGGGGCGGCTACACCTTC. It specifies CASSQTGGGYTF.